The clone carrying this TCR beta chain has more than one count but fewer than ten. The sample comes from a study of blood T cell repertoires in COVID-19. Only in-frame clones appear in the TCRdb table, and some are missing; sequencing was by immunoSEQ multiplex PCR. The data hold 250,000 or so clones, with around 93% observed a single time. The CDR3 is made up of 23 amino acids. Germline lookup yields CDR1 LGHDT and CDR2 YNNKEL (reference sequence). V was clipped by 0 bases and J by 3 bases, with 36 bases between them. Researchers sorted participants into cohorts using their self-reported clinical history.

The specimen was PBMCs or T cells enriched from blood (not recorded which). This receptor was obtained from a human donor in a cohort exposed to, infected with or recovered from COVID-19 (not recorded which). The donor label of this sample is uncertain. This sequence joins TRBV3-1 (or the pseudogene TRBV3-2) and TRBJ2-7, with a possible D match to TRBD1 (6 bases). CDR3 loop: CASSQDNFLNPLPSGEPHYEQYF. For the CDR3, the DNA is TGTGCCAGCAGCCAAGATAATTTCCTAAACCCTTTACCTTCAGGGGAGCCCCACTACGAGCAGTACTTC.